Listed here are 11 T cell receptor beta chains from one sample, sequenced in a study of read filtering for tumor transcriptome and immune sequencing. This library used roughly 400 ng RNA and molecular barcoded adaptors spanning alpha/delta and beta/gamma chains. One entry per CDR3 protein, called by TCRdb with MiXCR from the reads. The table records over 45,000 distinct CDR3 sequences, roughly 19% of them present only once. Sequencing was done on a sample of a population of CD138-negative cells sorted from bone marrow. The receptor set was obtained from a donor at least 40 years old with multiple myeloma.

This clonotype showed up many times. The gene calls are TRBV6-1 and TRBJ1-5; TRBD1 matches 10 bases. J gave up 5 bases and V 1 base, and 2 bases lay outside the gene matches. In germline, CDR1 is MNHNS, CDR2 SASEGT. This CDR3 spans 15 amino acids. CDR3 loop: CASSEVTGGDQPQHF. Here the CDR3 DNA reads TGTGCCAGCAGTGAAGTGACAGGGGGCGATCAGCCCCAGCATTTT.

This clonotype was seen repeatedly, ten times or more. The chain employs TRBV5-1 and TRBJ2-2, with 14 bases fitting TRBD2. The germline gives CDR1 SGHRS, CDR2 YFSETQ. V lost 3 bases, J lost 1 base, and 8 bases stayed unmatched. The CDR3 extends over 19 amino acids. The CDR3 spells CASSSPGTSGRENTGELFF. The DNA of the CDR3 is TGCGCCAGCAGCTCCCCCGGGACTAGCGGGAGAGAGAACACCGGGGAGCTGTTTTTT.

In its sample, this clonotype was seen many times. The rearrangement links TRBV20-1 to TRBJ2-1, with 10 bases aligning to TRBD2. This CDR3 spans 15 amino acids. Losses at the gene ends were 5 bases for V and 8 bases for J; bases not matched to a gene: 12. Germline CDR1 and CDR2: DFQATT and SNEGSKA (reference sequence). Here the CDR3 reads CSAAGLAGEFDEQFF. In nucleotides, the CDR3 is TGCAGTGCTGCGGGTCTAGCGGGAGAATTCGATGAGCAGTTCTTC.

In this sample, this clonotype turned up many times. This chain uses TRBV2 with TRBJ2-6; perhaps TRBD1 as D (5 bases). Germline CDR1 is SNHLY and CDR2 is FYNNEI. There are 15 residues in the CDR3. Trimming removed 3 bases at V and 0 bases at J, with 6 bases between. The CDR3 is CASSDRASGANVLTF. CDR3 DNA: TGTGCCAGCAGTGACAGGGCCTCTGGGGCCAACGTCCTGACTTTC.

This clonotype was counted many times. The chain carries TRBV3-1 and TRBJ2-1; D is undetermined. The CDR3 contains 17 residues. Trimming cost V 0 bases and J 2 bases, with 14 bases left between them. CDR1 is LGHDT, CDR2 YNNKEL, per germline (reference sequence). CDR3 nucleotide sequence: TGTGCCAGCAGCCAAGACACACAGCTAACTCCCTACAATGAGCAGTTCTTC. Its translation is CASSQDTQLTPYNEQFF.

As for this clonotype: A single base separates this from a much larger clone, so it may be a read error. The rearrangement links TRBV20-1 to TRBJ2-1; 11 positions match TRBD2. Germline-derived CDR1 and CDR2 are DFQATT and SNEGSKA (reference sequence). This CDR3 comprises 15 residues. CDR3 sequence (DNA): TGCAGTGCTGGGGGACTAGCGGACCTCTTGAATGAGCAGCTCTTC. Translating it yields CSAGGLADLLNEQLF.

As for this clonotype: At one boundary the junction diverges from the germline segment, which might be a read error. The V and J genes are TRBV7-7 and TRBJ2-1; TRBD2 aligns across 9 bases. This CDR3 has 15 amino acids. The germline CDR1 and CDR2 sequences are SSHAT and FNYEAQ (reference sequence). CDR3 residues: CASSNGTSSASEQFF. CDR3 in DNA: TGTGCTAGCAGCAACGGGACTAGCTCTGCTAGTGAGCAGTTCTTC. The variable domain in full, completed from reference TRBV7-7 and TRBJ2-1, reads GAGVSQSPRYKVTKRGQDVTLRCDPISSHATLYWYQQALGQGPEFLTYFNYEAQPDKSGLPSDRFSAERPEGSISTLTIQRTEQRDSAMYRCASSNGTSSASEQFFGPGTRLTVL.

The chain joins TRBV20-1 to TRBJ2-7; D unclear. The CDR3 has 13 residues. Germline V lookup: CDR1 DFQATT, CDR2 SNEGSKA (reference sequence). With 5 bases removed from V and 0 bases from J, the gap between germline ends came to 11 bases. CDR3 nucleotide sequence: TGCAGTGCTTCAGGCCGGTACTCCTACGAGCAGTACTTC. Protein sequence: CSASGRYSYEQYF.

This clonotype was found many times. The gene calls are TRBV7-2 and TRBJ1-1, with D unresolved. The ends were cut back, 2 bases at V and 2 bases at J, with 12 bases in the middle. The CDR3 length is 15 residues. The germline CDR1 and CDR2 sequences are SGHTA and FQGNSA. CDR3 region: CASSLRRSSNTEAFF. Written as DNA, the CDR3 is TGTGCCAGCAGCTTAAGGAGATCCTCCAACACTGAAGCTTTCTTT.

The chain joins TRBV29-1 to TRBJ1-3; D is possibly TRBD1 (5 bases). CDR3 length: 12 residues. Per germline, CDR1 SQVTM and CDR2 ANQGSEA. V was cut by 3 bases and J by 5 bases, with 8 bases left in between. The CDR3 nucleotides are TGCAGCGTTGATTCGGGGCGAAACACCATATATTTT. Residues: CSVDSGRNTIYF.

Many counts were recorded for this clonotype. The chain carries TRBV6-5 and TRBJ1-1; no clear D gene. V was pared by 0 bases and J by 1 base, with 9 bases between. The CDR3 runs to 15 residues. Germline CDR1 MNHEY, CDR2 SVGAGI. This chain's CDR3 is CASSYSRQSNTEAFF. CDR3 bases: TGTGCCAGCAGTTACTCGAGGCAGTCGAACACTGAAGCTTTCTTT.